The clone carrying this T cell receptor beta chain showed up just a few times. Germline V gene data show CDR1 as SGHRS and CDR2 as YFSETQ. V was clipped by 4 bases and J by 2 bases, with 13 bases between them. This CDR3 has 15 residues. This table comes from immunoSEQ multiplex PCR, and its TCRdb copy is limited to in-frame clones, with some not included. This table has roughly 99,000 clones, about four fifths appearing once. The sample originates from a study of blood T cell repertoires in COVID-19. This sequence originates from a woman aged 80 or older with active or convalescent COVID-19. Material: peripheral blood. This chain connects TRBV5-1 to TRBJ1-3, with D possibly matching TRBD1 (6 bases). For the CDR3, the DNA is TGCGCCAGCAGCGTACAGGGTACTCCTGGAAACACCATATATTTT. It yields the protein CASSVQGTPGNTIYF.